This TCR beta chain was sequenced in a study of T cells in Graves' hyperthyroidism and ophthalmopathy. Findings and caveats of the study: Blood shared most expanded thyroid clonotypes above 0.001.

The trim removed 5 bases at V and 0 bases at J, leaving 3 bases unmatched. There are 15 residues in the CDR3. Germline V gives CDR1 SEHNR, CDR2 FQNEAQ (reference sequence). Researchers amplified the TCR beta CDR3 regions from RNA transcripts. HTBI primers drove first-round RT-PCR of the TCR CDR3. Using its own MiXCR run on the multiplex PCR reads, TCRdb lists one record per CDR3 protein. The data contain around 300,000 distinct CDR3 sequences, approximately 15% of them seen just once; the ten biggest clones take up around 23%. This clonotype came up a few times. Its target is unknown. The chain combines TRBV7-9 with TRBJ2-1; 8 nucleotides match TRBD2. This TCR came from a woman aged 30 to 39 with Graves' hyperthyroidism. The specimen sequenced was blood. CDR3 in amino acids: CASSESGSSYNEQFF. In nucleotides, the CDR3 is TGTGCCAGCAGCGAGAGCGGGAGCTCCTACAATGAGCAGTTCTTC.